The next 6 T cell receptor beta chains were all read from a single sample in a study of CD8+CD57+ T cells in acquired aplastic anemia. Patients chosen for sequencing had shown CD8+CD57+ cell expansion by flow cytometry. Profiling that covered TCR beta VDJ and CDR3 relied on genomic DNA as its template. TCRdb used MiXCR to reprocess the reads, holding one entry per CDR3 protein. The sample shows hundreds of thousands of distinct CDR3 sequences, approximately 32% of them seen only once. Sequencing used sorted CD4+, CD8+, or CD8+CD57+ T cells (not recorded which) from PBMCs. These receptors came from a human donor with aplastic anemia.

This clonotype came up a few times. This chain uses TRBV6-2 or TRBV6-3 with TRBJ1-1, with D possibly being TRBD1 (5 bases). Trimming removed 2 bases at V and 0 bases at J, with 7 bases between. The CDR3 sequence is 14 residues long. In germline, CDR1 is MNHEY, CDR2 SVGEGT. The CDR3 DNA is TGTGCCAGCAGTTACCAGGGCCTGAACACTGAAGCTTTCTTT. This sequence encodes CASSYQGLNTEAFF.

This clonotype was picked up a small number of times. The chain carries TRBV4-2 and TRBJ1-1; D is unresolved. V lost 0 bases, J lost 7 bases, and 15 bases lay in between. CDR1 and CDR2 from the germline V gene are LGHNA and YNFKEQ. The CDR3 has 15 residues. CDR3 in amino acids: CASSQDGAVPLEAFF. CDR3 DNA: TGTGCCAGCAGCCAAGATGGCGCCGTCCCACTTGAAGCTTTCTTT.

This clonotype was observed a few times. The chain joins TRBV2 to TRBJ2-7; maybe TRBD1 (5 bases). The V end lost 6 bases, the J end lost 6 bases, and 18 bases lay between the germline ends. Germline V gene data show CDR1 as SNHLY and CDR2 as FYNNEI. The CDR3 has 14 amino acids. The CDR3 is CASSLVAGSGEQYF. In DNA, the CDR3 is TGTGCCAGCAGCTTAGTCGCAGGGTCAGGCGAGCAGTACTTC.

The V and J genes are TRBV15 and TRBJ1-1, with D unresolved. Germline assignment: CDR1 LNHNV and CDR2 YYDKDF (reference sequence). This CDR3 is built from 14 residues. V shed 5 bases and J shed 0 bases, with 10 bases lying between them. The CDR3 region is CATSLSNMNTEAFF. The CDR3 nucleotides are TGTGCCACCAGCTTAAGTAACATGAACACTGAAGCTTTCTTT.

The chain links TRBV5-5 to TRBJ2-2; D might be TRBD1 (6 bases). CDR1 is SGHKS and CDR2 is YYEKEE in the germline V gene (reference sequence). V was clipped by 4 bases and J by 4 bases, with 11 bases between them. The CDR3 sequence is 14 residues long. In DNA, the CDR3 is TGTGCCAGCAGCGGAACAGGGCGCACCGGGGAGCTGTTTTTT. This gives the protein CASSGTGRTGELFF.

This clonotype was picked up many times. The chain uses TRBV19 and TRBJ1-5, with a possible D match to TRBD1 (5 bases). Trimming left V 1 base short and J 1 base short, with 8 bases between. CDR1 and CDR2 (germline): LNHDA, SQIVND (reference sequence). CDR3 length: 15 residues. The CDR3 nucleotides are TGTGCCAGTAGTATAGGGGACGGAAGCAATCAGCCCCAGCATTTT. Its translation: CASSIGDGSNQPQHF. Variable domain in full (rest from reference TRBV19 and TRBJ1-5): DGGITQSPKYLFRKEGQNVTLSCEQNLNHDAMYWYRQDPGQGLRLIYYSQIVNDFQKGDIAEGYSVSREKKESFPLTVTSAQKNPTAFYLCASSIGDGSNQPQHFGDGTRLSIL.